Below, 30 T cell receptor beta chains from the same sample are listed, as sequenced in a study of shared clonotypes between healthy human individuals. This table comes from immunoSEQ multiplex PCR, and its TCRdb copy is limited to in-frame clones, with some not included. Seen here are about 680,000 clones, around three quarters observed once, and the top ten hold around 2%. The material sequenced was memory CD4+ T cells sorted from blood. Subset in this sample: CD45RA-negative fraction. These receptors were collected from a woman younger than 45 in good health.

The chain combines TRBV10-2 with TRBJ2-7; TRBD2 matches at 11 bases. The V and J ends lost 8 bases and 6 bases, in that order; junction bases with no gene match: 12. The length of the CDR3 is 15 residues. Germline V gene data show CDR1 as WSHSY and CDR2 as SAAADI. For the CDR3, the DNA is TGCGCCAGCTTAGCGGGAGGGCCCCGCCCCCTCGAGCAGTACTTC. It codes for CASLAGGPRPLEQYF.

The genes are TRBV27 and TRBJ2-7, with D maybe TRBD1 (6 bases). Germline-derived CDR1 and CDR2 are MNHEY and SMNVEV (reference sequence). Trimming cost V 6 bases and J 5 bases, with 14 bases left between them. This CDR3 has 13 amino acids. CDR3 in DNA: TGTGCCAGCAGGGGGGACAATGAACACGAGCAGTACTTC. Residues: CASRGDNEHEQYF.

This clone was seen a handful of times. This chain connects TRBV4-2 to TRBJ1-2, with a tentative D call TRBD1 (6 bases). Germline V gene lookup returns CDR1 LGHNA and CDR2 YNFKEQ. The CDR3 spans 14 residues. Trimming removed 2 bases at V and 8 bases at J, with 15 bases between. Here the CDR3 DNA reads TGTGCCAGCAGCCAAACAGACAGACAGGAGGGCTACACCTTC. This encodes CASSQTDRQEGYTF.

The chain uses TRBV10-3 and TRBJ2-7; D is perhaps TRBD2 (5 bases). V was clipped by 7 bases and J by 6 bases, with 19 bases between them. The CDR3 has 14 amino acids. The V gene's germline CDR1 is ENHRY and CDR2 SYGVKD. CDR3 DNA sequence: TGTGCCATCAAACCAGCGGCAATGCGGTTCGAGCAGTACTTC. This codes for CAIKPAAMRFEQYF.

Regarding this clone: The sample holds other DNA sequences that translate to the same CDR3. The V call is TRBV5-1, the J call TRBJ2-7; D gene ambiguous. This CDR3 has 14 residues. Trimming cost V 1 base and J 0 bases, with 8 bases left between them. From germline, CDR1 is SGHRS and CDR2 YFSETQ. The CDR3 protein is CASSLTGSSYEQYF. The CDR3 region has the DNA TGCGCCAGCAGCTTGACTGGAAGCTCCTACGAGCAGTACTTC.

The CDR3 reads CASSQGREGPSSYEQYF. The CDR3 nucleotides are TGCGCCAGCAGCCAAGGGAGGGAGGGCCCCAGCTCCTACGAGCAGTACTTC. The gene calls are TRBV4-1 and TRBJ2-7; 7 bases agree with TRBD2. There are 17 residues in the CDR3. CDR1 and CDR2 from the germline V gene are MGHRA and YSYEKL. The J segment lost 0 bases and the V segment lost 1 base, leaving 9 bases of the junction unmatched.

On this clone itself: This may be a read error, as it is one base from a much larger clone. The same CDR3 is also encoded by other DNA sequences in this sample. The chain couples TRBV6-5 to TRBJ2-7, with D unresolved. Looked up from germline, CDR1 is MNHEY and CDR2 is SVGAGI. This CDR3 has 11 amino acids. The CDR3: CASSSYYEQYF. In DNA, the CDR3 is TGCGCCAGCAGTTCATACTACGAGCAGTACTTC.

The chain recombines TRBV5-1 with TRBJ2-1, with 8 bases lining up with TRBD2. Trimming removed 7 bases from V and 4 bases from J; junction bases left unmatched: 7. Germline V gene sequence: CDR1 SGHRS, CDR2 YFSETQ. CDR3 length equals 14 residues. CDR3 coding DNA: TGCGCCAGCGCTCCCGGGACTAGGTACAATGAGCAGTTCTTC. This gives the protein CASAPGTRYNEQFF. The full variable domain, rest sourced from reference TRBV5-1 and TRBJ2-1, is KAGVTQTPRYLIKTRGQQVTLSCSPISGHRSVSWYQQTPGQGLQFLFEYFSETQRNKGNFPGRFSGRQFSNSRSEMNVSTLELGDSALYLCASAPGTRYNEQFFGPGTRLTVL.

The gene calls are TRBV23-1 and TRBJ1-1; D not certain. TRBV23-1 belongs to the ORF category, with a function that is uncertain. Trimming removed 3 bases from V and 11 bases from J, with 16 bases in between. The length of the CDR3 is 13 residues. The DNA of the CDR3 is TGCGCCAGCAGTCACCCTAACCCGGGGAGGGCTTTCTTT. Amino acid sequence: CASSHPNPGRAFF.

The DNA of the CDR3 is TGCGCCAGCAGTGGTGGCGGCCGGGCGCACATGGGGGGAGGTTTGGAGACCCAGTACTTC. Encoded protein: CASSGGGRAHMGGGLETQYF. This chain connects TRBV10-2 to TRBJ2-5; a weak D match, TRBD2 (6 bases). The CDR3 has 20 amino acids. Germline CDR1 reads WSHSY; CDR2 reads SAAADI. V was shortened by 4 bases and J by 5 bases, with 32 bases between the two germline ends.

The J gene is TRBJ2-1, the V gene TRBV25-1; the match to TRBD1 covers 10 bases. Germline CDR1 MGHDK, CDR2 SYGVNS. The CDR3 runs 17 residues. The J segment lost 4 bases and the V segment lost 5 bases, leaving 11 bases of the junction unmatched. The CDR3 sequence is CASSNKNRDRGYNEQFF. The DNA of the CDR3 is TGTGCCAGCAGTAATAAGAACCGGGACAGGGGATACAATGAGCAGTTCTTC.

The rearrangement links TRBV6-1 to TRBJ1-1; the D is unclear. V gave up 7 bases and J gave up 6 bases, with 18 bases separating them. The V gene's germline CDR1 is MNHNS and CDR2 SASEGT. The CDR3 is made up of 14 amino acids. CDR3 residues: CASNRPPARPEAFF. CDR3 DNA: TGTGCCAGCAATAGGCCCCCCGCGCGGCCTGAAGCTTTCTTT.

Note on this clone: This may be a read error, as it is one base from a much larger clone. The chain employs TRBV7-2 and TRBJ1-5; 9 bases fit TRBD1. Germline trimming cut 4 bases from V and 2 bases from J; bases unmatched to any gene: 0. Germline CDR1 and CDR2: SGHTA and FQGNSA. This CDR3 has 14 amino acids. The DNA for the CDR3 is TGTGCCAGCAGCTGGACAGGGGGCAATCAGCCCCAGCATTTT. The encoded protein is CASSWTGGNQPQHF.

V is TRBV19 and J is TRBJ2-7, with D maybe TRBD2 (6 bases). CDR1 is LNHDA and CDR2 is SQIVND in the germline V gene (reference sequence). This CDR3 is 14 amino acids long. Trimming shortened V by 10 bases and J by 0 bases, and 16 bases separated the two germline ends. The CDR3 coding sequence is TGTGCCACCGGGACCGGACTAAGCTCCTACGAGCAGTACTTC. Its translation: CATGTGLSSYEQYF.

This sequence joins TRBV5-1 and TRBJ2-2; D is unclear. From germline, CDR1 is SGHRS and CDR2 YFSETQ. V was shortened by 1 base and J by 7 bases, with 11 bases between the two germline ends. The CDR3 sequence is 14 residues long. The CDR3 DNA reads TGCGCCAGCAGCTTGCCTACCTCCTACGGGGAGCTGTTTTTT. It translates to CASSLPTSYGELFF.

This clone came up many times. The J gene is TRBJ2-3, the V gene TRBV4-2, with 10 nucleotides matching TRBD1. V dropped 3 bases and J dropped 6; count of bases not matched to a gene: 12. The germline V gene encodes CDR1 LGHNA and CDR2 YNFKEQ. This CDR3 has 17 residues. DNA of the CDR3: TGTGCCAGCAGCCACCCACAGGGACAGGACAGGGGGGATACGCAGTATTTT. This codes for CASSHPQGQDRGDTQYF.

The chain uses TRBV5-5 and TRBJ1-2; D might be TRBD1 (5 bases). V was shortened by 4 bases and J by 4 bases, with 26 bases between the two germline ends. CDR1 is SGHKS, CDR2 YYEKEE, per germline (reference sequence). The CDR3 spans 18 residues. CDR3 nucleotide sequence: TGTGCCAGCAGCCGTCCCGACCTGGACAACCCCGGGGCCTATGGCTACACCTTC. This codes for CASSRPDLDNPGAYGYTF.

This clone has a single count. V and J are TRBV5-4 and TRBJ1-4, with D possibly TRBD1 on 6 matching bases. The CDR3 runs to 16 residues. The V and J ends lost 3 bases and 7 bases respectively, with 19 bases between them. The germline CDR1 and CDR2 sequences are SGHNT and YYREEE (reference sequence). CDR3 coding DNA: TGTGCCAGCAGCTACGGACAGAGGCGAGGTGGTGAAAAACTGTTTTTT. This sequence encodes CASSYGQRRGGEKLFF. The whole variable domain, remainder taken from reference TRBV5-4 and TRBJ1-4, is ETGVTQSPTHLIKTRGQQVTLRCSSQSGHNTVSWYQQALGQGPQFIFQYYREEENGRGNFPPRFSGLQFPNYSSELNVNALELDDSALYLCASSYGQRRGGEKLFFGSGTQLSVL.

The rearrangement joins TRBV11-2 to TRBJ2-5; TRBD1 matches at 7 bases. This CDR3 region has 16 residues. After removal of 1 base from V and 2 bases from J, the junction contained 7 bases not matched to a gene. Per the germline V gene, CDR1 is SGHAT and CDR2 is FQNNGV. CDR3 DNA: TGTGCCAGCAGCTTAGGAACAGGGGCGCCTCAAGAGACCCAGTACTTC. Amino acids: CASSLGTGAPQETQYF.

The chain joins TRBV15 to TRBJ2-5; D is unresolved. V shed 3 bases and J shed 5 bases, with 10 bases lying between them. The CDR3 consists of 13 residues. Germline loops: CDR1 LNHNV, CDR2 YYDKDF (reference sequence). CDR3 DNA sequence: TGTGCCACCAGCAGCCAAGATTGGGAGACCCAGTACTTC. Protein product: CATSSQDWETQYF.

The rearrangement joins TRBV11-3 to TRBJ2-2; D is perhaps TRBD2 (5 bases). Trimming stripped 5 bases from V and 4 bases from J, with 14 bases between. From germline, CDR1 is SGHNT and CDR2 YENEEA. CDR3 length: 15 residues. CDR3 amino acids: CASSPLSGITGELFF. The CDR3 DNA reads as TGTGCCAGCAGCCCCCTCAGCGGAATCACCGGGGAGCTGTTTTTT.

This clone was detected once. This rearrangement joins TRBV4-2 to TRBJ1-3, with D perhaps TRBD1 (5 bases). Germline CDR1 reads LGHNA; CDR2 reads YNFKEQ. V was cut by 3 bases and J by 0 bases, with 18 bases left in between. CDR3 length: 18 amino acids. The CDR3 DNA follows: TGTGCCAGCAGCCAGAGGGTGACAGAAGGGTCCTCTGGAAACACCATATATTTT. It specifies CASSQRVTEGSSGNTIYF.

This clone appeared a few times. This chain joins TRBV2 and TRBJ1-2; TRBD1 is a possible D gene (5 bases). Per the germline V gene, CDR1 is SNHLY and CDR2 is FYNNEI. Trimming cost V 8 bases and J 0 bases, with 13 bases left between them. The CDR3 has 14 amino acids. Written as DNA, the CDR3 is TGTGCCAGCGCGGAAAGGGGATCTAACTATGGCTACACCTTC. Translation gives CASAERGSNYGYTF.

Here the CDR3 DNA reads TGTGCCAGCAGCTTGGGAAGGGGGGTCATTCAGTACTTC. As protein: CASSLGRGVIQYF. The rearrangement links TRBV5-4 to TRBJ2-4; TRBD1 or TRBD2 may be the D gene (6 bases each). The CDR3 is made up of 13 amino acids. CDR1 SGHNT and CDR2 YYREEE come from the germline V gene (reference sequence). Trimming took 0 bases from V and 9 from J, leaving 10 bases between them.

The chain uses TRBV30 and TRBJ2-7; no clear D gene. This CDR3 has 11 residues. CDR1 and CDR2 (germline): GTSNPN, SVGIG (reference sequence). Trimming stripped 1 base from V and 1 base from J, with 2 bases between. As DNA, the CDR3 is TGTGCCTGGAGTGGGTCCTACGAGCAGTACTTC. Amino acid sequence: CAWSGSYEQYF. Using reference TRBV30 and TRBJ2-7 for the parts outside the CDR3, the full variable domain is SQTIHQWPATLVQPVGSPLSLECTVEGTSNPNLYWYRQAAGRGLQLLFYSVGIGQISSEVPQNLSASRPQDRQFILSSKKLLLSDSGFYLCAWSGSYEQYFGPGTRLTVT.

This clone appeared many times. The V gene is TRBV4-1, the J gene TRBJ1-5; no firm D call. Germline CDR1 reads MGHRA; CDR2 reads YSYEKL. The CDR3 runs 14 residues. V lost 4 bases and J lost 6, with 13 bases in between. DNA of the CDR3: TGCGCCAGCAGCCGTACAATAGGGAGTCAGCCCCAGCATTTT. This gives the protein CASSRTIGSQPQHF.

The chain carries TRBV29-1 and TRBJ2-7, with 8 bases matching TRBD1. The CDR3 runs to 14 residues. V shed 4 bases, J shed 5 bases, and the junction held 10 bases outside the gene matches. CDR1 and CDR2 (germline): SQVTM, ANQGSEA. This chain's CDR3 is CSVGHGTGGHEQYF. In nucleotides, the CDR3 is TGCAGCGTTGGTCACGGGACAGGCGGACACGAGCAGTACTTC.

CDR3 DNA: TGTGCCAGCAGGTTCGGGGGTCCTATATCTGATACGCAGTATTTT. Its protein is CASRFGGPISDTQYF. The genes are TRBV2 and TRBJ2-3, with D tentatively TRBD2 (6 bases). The germline CDR1 and CDR2 sequences are SNHLY and FYNNEI. This CDR3 spans 15 amino acids. The V gene lost 6 bases and the J gene lost 6 bases, with 19 bases spanning the gap. Filled out from reference TRBV2 and TRBJ2-3, the complete variable domain reads EPEVTQTPSHQVTQMGQEVILRCVPISNHLYFYWYRQILGQKVEFLVSFYNNEISEKSEIFDDQFSVERPDGSNFTLKIRSTKLEDSAMYFCASRFGGPISDTQYFGPGTRLTVL.

On this clone itself: A far larger clone differs by one base, so this is likely a read error. The rearrangement uses TRBV2 and TRBJ1-1, with D uncertain. CDR1 SNHLY and CDR2 FYNNEI come from the germline V gene. The CDR3 is 12 amino acids. Trimming took off 7 bases at V and 1 base at J, with 7 bases between the two ends. The CDR3 bases are TGTGCCAGCACGACGGGGAACACTGAAGCTTTCTTT. This sequence encodes CASTTGNTEAFF. Supplemented by reference TRBV2 and TRBJ1-1, the full variable domain reads EPEVTQTPSHQVTQMGQEVILRCVPISNHLYFYWYRQILGQKVEFLVSFYNNEISEKSEIFDDQFSVERPDGSNFTLKIRSTKLEDSAMYFCASTTGNTEAFFGQGTRLTVV.

This chain joins TRBV19 and TRBJ2-1; 7 bases fit TRBD2. CDR1 is LNHDA and CDR2 is SQIVND in the germline V gene (reference sequence). The V and J ends lost 1 base and 6 bases, in that order; junction bases with no gene match: 6. The CDR3 contains 15 residues. In DNA, the CDR3 is TGTGCCAGTAGTATAGGCGGGAGAAGCGTCAATGAGCAGTTCTTC. Amino acids: CASSIGGRSVNEQFF.